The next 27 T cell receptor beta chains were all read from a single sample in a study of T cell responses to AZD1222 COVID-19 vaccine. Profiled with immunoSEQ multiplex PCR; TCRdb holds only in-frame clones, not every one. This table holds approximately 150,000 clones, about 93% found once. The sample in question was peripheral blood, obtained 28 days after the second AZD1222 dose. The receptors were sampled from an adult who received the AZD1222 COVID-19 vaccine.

As DNA, the CDR3 is TGTGCCAGCATGCTCAGTGCCTTAGGACAGCCCCAGCATTTT. Amino acids: CASMLSALGQPQHF. The J gene is TRBJ1-5, the V gene TRBV2; D not certain. Trimming took 7 bases from V and 7 from J, leaving 17 bases between them. Germline CDR1 and CDR2: SNHLY and FYNNEI. The CDR3 consists of 14 residues.

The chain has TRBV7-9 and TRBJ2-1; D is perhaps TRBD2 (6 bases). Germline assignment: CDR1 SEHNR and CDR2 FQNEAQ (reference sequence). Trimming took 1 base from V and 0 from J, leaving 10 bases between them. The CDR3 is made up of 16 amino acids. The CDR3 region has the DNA TGTGCCAGCAGCTTAGGGACCGGGGGCTCCTACAATGAGCAGTTCTTC. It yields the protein CASSLGTGGSYNEQFF.

CDR3 region: CASSQDPVVPGEQYF. The DNA for the CDR3 is TGTGCCAGCAGCCAAGACCCCGTTGTTCCTGGGGAGCAGTACTTC. The chain joins TRBV4-2 to TRBJ2-7; D gene unclear. This CDR3 has 15 amino acids. Trimming cost V 0 bases and J 7 bases, with 16 bases left between them. CDR1 is LGHNA, CDR2 YNFKEQ, per germline.

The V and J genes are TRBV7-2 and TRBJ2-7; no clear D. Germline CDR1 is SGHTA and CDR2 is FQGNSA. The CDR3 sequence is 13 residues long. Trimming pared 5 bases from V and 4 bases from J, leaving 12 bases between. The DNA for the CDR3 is TGTGCCAGCAGCCCACAGAATCGGTACGAGCAGTACTTC. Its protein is CASSPQNRYEQYF.

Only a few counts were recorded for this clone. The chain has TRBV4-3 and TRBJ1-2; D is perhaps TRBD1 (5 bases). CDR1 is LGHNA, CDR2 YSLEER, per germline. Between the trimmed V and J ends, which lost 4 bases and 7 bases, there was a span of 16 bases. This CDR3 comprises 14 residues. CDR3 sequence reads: CASSRGVGGAGYTF. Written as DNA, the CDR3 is TGCGCCAGCAGCCGCGGAGTGGGGGGAGCTGGCTACACCTTC.

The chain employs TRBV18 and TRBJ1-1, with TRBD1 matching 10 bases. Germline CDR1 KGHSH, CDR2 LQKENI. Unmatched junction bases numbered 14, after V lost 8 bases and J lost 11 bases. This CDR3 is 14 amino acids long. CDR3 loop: CASTTNDRGLRAFF. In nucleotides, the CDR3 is TGTGCCAGCACCACGAACGACAGGGGGCTGCGGGCTTTCTTT.

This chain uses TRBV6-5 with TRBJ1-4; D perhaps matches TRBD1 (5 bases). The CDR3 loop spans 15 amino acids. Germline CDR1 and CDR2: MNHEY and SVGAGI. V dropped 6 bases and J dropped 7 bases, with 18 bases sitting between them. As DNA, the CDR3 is TGTGCCAGCAGCCGCCCGGGACTAGTGAGTGAAAAACTGTTTTTT. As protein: CASSRPGLVSEKLFF.

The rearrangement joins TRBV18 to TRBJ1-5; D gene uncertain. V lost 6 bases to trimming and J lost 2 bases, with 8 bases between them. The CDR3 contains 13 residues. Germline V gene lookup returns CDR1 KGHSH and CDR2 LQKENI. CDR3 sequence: CASSPDGNQPQHF. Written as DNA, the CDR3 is TGTGCCAGCTCTCCGGACGGCAATCAGCCCCAGCATTTT. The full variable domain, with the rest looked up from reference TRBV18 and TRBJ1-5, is NAGVMQNPRHLVRRRGQEARLRCSPMKGHSHVYWYRQLPEEGLKFMVYLQKENIIDESGMPKERFSAEFPKEGPSILRIQQVVRGDSAAYFCASSPDGNQPQHFGDGTRLSIL.

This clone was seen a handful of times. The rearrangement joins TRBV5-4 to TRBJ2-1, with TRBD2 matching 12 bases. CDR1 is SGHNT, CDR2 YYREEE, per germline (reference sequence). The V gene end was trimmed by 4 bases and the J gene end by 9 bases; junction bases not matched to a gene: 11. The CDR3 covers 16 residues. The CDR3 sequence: CASSVRTSGMASEQFF. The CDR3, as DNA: TGTGCCAGCAGCGTACGGACTAGCGGGATGGCTAGTGAGCAGTTCTTC.

CDR3 nucleotide sequence: TGTGCCAGCAGCTTGGACAGAGAAACTGAAGCTTTCTTT. Protein product: CASSLDRETEAFF. The chain joins TRBV11-3 to TRBJ1-1; possible D gene TRBD1, 6 bases. The CDR3 runs to 13 residues. In germline, CDR1 is SGHNT, CDR2 YENEEA. V lost 3 bases to trimming and J lost 5 bases, with 10 bases between them.

The CDR3 region is CASSRYRGLGEKLFF. The CDR3 DNA reads as TGCGCCAGCAGTCGATACAGGGGGTTAGGCGAAAAACTGTTTTTT. The chain combines TRBV23-1 with TRBJ1-4; TRBD1 matches 8 bases. TRBV23-1 is known as an ORF, though its function is uncertain. There are 15 residues in the CDR3. The trim removed 4 bases at V and 8 bases at J, leaving 9 bases unmatched.

CDR3 sequence (DNA): TGTGCCAGCAGCTTAGGTTTGAATTCACCCCTCCACTTT. It yields the protein CASSLGLNSPLHF. The gene calls are TRBV7-2 and TRBJ1-6; D gene uncertain. CDR1 and CDR2 (germline): SGHTA, FQGNSA. V lost 1 base and J 7 bases, leaving 5 bases between the germline ends. This CDR3 contains 13 residues.

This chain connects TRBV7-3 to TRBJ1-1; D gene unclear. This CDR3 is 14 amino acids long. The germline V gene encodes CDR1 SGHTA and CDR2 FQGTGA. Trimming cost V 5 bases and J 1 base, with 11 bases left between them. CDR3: CASSDGRTNTEAFF. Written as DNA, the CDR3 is TGTGCCAGCAGCGACGGACGTACGAACACTGAAGCTTTCTTT.

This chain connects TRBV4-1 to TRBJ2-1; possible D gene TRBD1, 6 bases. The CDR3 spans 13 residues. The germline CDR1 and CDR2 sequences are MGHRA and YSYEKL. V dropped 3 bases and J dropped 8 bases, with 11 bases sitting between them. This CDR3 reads CASSQQGHDEQFF. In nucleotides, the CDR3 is TGCGCCAGCAGCCAGCAGGGACATGATGAGCAGTTCTTC.

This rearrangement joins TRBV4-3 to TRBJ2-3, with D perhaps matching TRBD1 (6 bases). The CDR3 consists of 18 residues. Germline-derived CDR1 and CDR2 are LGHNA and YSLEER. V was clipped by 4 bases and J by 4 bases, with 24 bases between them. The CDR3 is CASSLLPLGGHGSDTQYF. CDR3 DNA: TGCGCCAGCAGCCTCCTTCCCCTAGGGGGTCATGGCTCAGATACGCAGTATTTT.

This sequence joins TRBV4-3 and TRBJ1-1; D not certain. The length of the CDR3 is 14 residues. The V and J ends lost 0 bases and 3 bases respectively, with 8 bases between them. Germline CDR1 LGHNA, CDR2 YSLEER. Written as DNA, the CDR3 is TGCGCCAGCAGCCAAGAGACCGGATACACTGAAGCTTTCTTT. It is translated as CASSQETGYTEAFF.

In DNA form, the CDR3 reads TGTGCCAGCAGCTTAGGAGGCCTAAGCTCCTACAATGAGCAGTTCTTC. Its translation is CASSLGGLSSYNEQFF. This chain uses TRBV11-3 with TRBJ2-1; D not certain. The CDR3 contains 16 residues. V lost 1 base and J 0 bases, leaving 10 bases between the germline ends. CDR1 and CDR2 from the germline V gene are SGHNT and YENEEA.

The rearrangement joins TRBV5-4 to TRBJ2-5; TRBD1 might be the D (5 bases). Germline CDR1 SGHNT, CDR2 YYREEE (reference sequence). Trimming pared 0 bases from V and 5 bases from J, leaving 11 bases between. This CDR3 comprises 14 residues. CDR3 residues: CASSLAGIGETQYF. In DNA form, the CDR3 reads TGTGCCAGCAGCTTGGCAGGGATTGGGGAGACCCAGTACTTC.

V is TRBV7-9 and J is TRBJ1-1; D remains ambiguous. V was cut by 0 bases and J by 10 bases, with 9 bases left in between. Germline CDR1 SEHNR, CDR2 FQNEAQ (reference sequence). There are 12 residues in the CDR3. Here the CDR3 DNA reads TGTGCCAGCAGCTTAGCGGTTGGGAGAGCTTTCTTT. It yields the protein CASSLAVGRAFF.

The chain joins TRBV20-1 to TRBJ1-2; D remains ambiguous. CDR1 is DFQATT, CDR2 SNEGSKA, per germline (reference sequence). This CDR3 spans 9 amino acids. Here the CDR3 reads CSTDHGYTF. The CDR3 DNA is TGCAGCACCGATCATGGCTACACCTTC.

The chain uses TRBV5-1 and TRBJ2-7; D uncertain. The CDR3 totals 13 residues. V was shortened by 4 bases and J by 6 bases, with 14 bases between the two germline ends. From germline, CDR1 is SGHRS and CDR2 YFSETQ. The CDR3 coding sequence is TGCGCCAGCAGCCCCGGTGAGTTGCGCGAGCAGTACTTC. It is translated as CASSPGELREQYF.

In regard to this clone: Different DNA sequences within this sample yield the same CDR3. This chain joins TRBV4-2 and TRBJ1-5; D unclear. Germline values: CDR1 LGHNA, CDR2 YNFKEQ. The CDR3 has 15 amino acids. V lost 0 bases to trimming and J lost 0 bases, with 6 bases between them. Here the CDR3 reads CASSQDRGSNQPQHF. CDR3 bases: TGTGCCAGCAGCCAAGATCGAGGTAGCAATCAGCCCCAGCATTTT.

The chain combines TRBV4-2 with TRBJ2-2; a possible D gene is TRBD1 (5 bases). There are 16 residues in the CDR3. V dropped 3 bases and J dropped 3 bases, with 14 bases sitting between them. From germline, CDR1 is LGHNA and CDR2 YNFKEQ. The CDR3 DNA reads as TGTGCCAGCAGCCAGGGCGTAGGGGCGTACACCGGGGAGCTGTTTTTT. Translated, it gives CASSQGVGAYTGELFF.

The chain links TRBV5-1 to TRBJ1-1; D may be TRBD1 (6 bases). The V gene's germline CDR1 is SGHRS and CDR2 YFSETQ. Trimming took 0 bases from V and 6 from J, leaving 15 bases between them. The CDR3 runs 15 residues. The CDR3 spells CASSLGLGADAEAFF. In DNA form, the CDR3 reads TGCGCCAGCAGCTTGGGACTGGGGGCCGACGCTGAAGCTTTCTTT.

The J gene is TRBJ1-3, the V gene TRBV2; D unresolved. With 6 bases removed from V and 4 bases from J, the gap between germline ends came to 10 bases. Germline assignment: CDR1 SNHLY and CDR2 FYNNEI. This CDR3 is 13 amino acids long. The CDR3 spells CASRLLVGNTIYF. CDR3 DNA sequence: TGTGCCAGCAGACTTCTCGTCGGAAACACCATATATTTT. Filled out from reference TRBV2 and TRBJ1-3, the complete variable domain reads EPEVTQTPSHQVTQMGQEVILRCVPISNHLYFYWYRQILGQKVEFLVSFYNNEISEKSEIFDDQFSVERPDGSNFTLKIRSTKLEDSAMYFCASRLLVGNTIYFGEGSWLTVV.

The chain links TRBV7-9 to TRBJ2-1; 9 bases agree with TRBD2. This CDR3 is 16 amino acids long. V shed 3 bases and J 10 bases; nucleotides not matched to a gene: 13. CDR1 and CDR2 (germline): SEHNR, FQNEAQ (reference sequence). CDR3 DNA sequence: TGTGCCAGCAGCTTGGGAAGCGGGGGGCCTAGTCGGGAGCAGTTCTTC. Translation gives CASSLGSGGPSREQFF.

The CDR3 nucleotides read TGTGCCAGTAGTATAACTAGCGGGGTCCCCTACGAGCAGTACTTC. It yields the protein CASSITSGVPYEQYF. The rearrangement links TRBV19 to TRBJ2-7; 10 bases fit TRBD2. Germline CDR1 and CDR2: LNHDA and SQIVND (reference sequence). The CDR3 length is 15 residues. V trimming: 2 bases; J trimming: 2 bases; junction bases outside the gene matches: 3.